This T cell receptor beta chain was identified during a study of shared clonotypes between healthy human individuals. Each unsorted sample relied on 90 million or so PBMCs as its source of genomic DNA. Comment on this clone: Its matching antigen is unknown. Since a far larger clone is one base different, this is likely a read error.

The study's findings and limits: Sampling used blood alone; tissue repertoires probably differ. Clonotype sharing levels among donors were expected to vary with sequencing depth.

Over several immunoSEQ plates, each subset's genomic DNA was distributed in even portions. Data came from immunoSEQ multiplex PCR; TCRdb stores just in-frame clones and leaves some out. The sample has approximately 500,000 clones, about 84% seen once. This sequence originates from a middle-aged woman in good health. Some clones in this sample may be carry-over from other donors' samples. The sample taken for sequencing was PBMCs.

CDR3 in DNA: TGTGCCAGCAGCTCCGTAGTGGGGCAAGAGACCCAGTACTTC. Its translation: CASSSVVGQETQYF. The rearrangement links TRBV5-4 to TRBJ2-5; D is unclear. Trimming shortened V by 3 bases and J by 2 bases, and 11 bases separated the two germline ends. The length of the CDR3 is 14 residues. The germline V gene has CDR1 SGHNT and CDR2 YYREEE (reference sequence).